The following is a TCR beta chain sequence with its context. Which antigen it targets is not known. At one boundary the junction diverges from the germline segment, which might be a read error. The hyperthyroidism patients were 18 to 65 years old and newly diagnosed, with a disease duration of less than 2 months. Patients were excluded if they had other autoimmune diseases, uncontrolled infections, pregnancy or lactation. Diagnosis relied on clinical symptoms, serum thyroxine, TRAb, thyroid ultrasound and orbital computed tomography. Trizol reagent was used to extract the total RNA, and its quality was then checked on an Agilent 2100 Bioanalyzer. Taken from cysteine to phenylalanine, the CDR3 has 13 residues. The kept DNA is CDR3 alone, 39 bases in frame from the first base. The germline V gene supplies CDR1 ENHRY and CDR2 SYGVKD. This specimen belongs to a study of Graves' ophthalmopathy and Graves' hyperthyroidism listed by TCRdb under 2018. Regarding the study in general: Hyperthyroidism was defined as stable when no progression to ophthalmopathy occurred within 18 months of follow-up. In total, approximately 130 blood samples were TCR-sequenced: some 43 ophthalmopathy, around 75 hyperthyroidism and about 17 hyperthyroidism-to-ophthalmopathy patients. To explore V-J signatures distinguishing ophthalmopathy from hyperthyroidism, a discovery set of 100 patients (around 42 ophthalmopathy, over 55 stable hyperthyroidism) was enrolled. T-cell repertoires of thyroid tissue and blood were compared in 5 or 6 hyperthyroidism patients. Once sampling was done, hyperthyroidism patients were given methimazole at a starting dose of 30 mg daily, while ophthalmopathy patients were given high-dose intravenous methylprednisolone. TCR beta repertoire signatures were used to distinguish Graves' ophthalmopathy from Graves' hyperthyroidism and to predict progression to ophthalmopathy. An independent validation cohort comprised 18 to 20 hyperthyroidism patients and roughly 15 patients who later progressed from hyperthyroidism to ophthalmopathy.

What the research found in general, with its limitations: Most expanded thyroid clonotypes with a frequency above 0.001 also appeared in blood, which suggests that blood repertoires may reflect the immune response in the thyroid. The 13-signature model separated ophthalmopathy from stable hyperthyroidism with approximately 88% sensitivity and 81.08% specificity in cross-validation, and 80%/75% in the test set. Sample size was not statistically predetermined, and group allocation was not concealed from the investigators. In validation, the model predicted ophthalmopathy progression with 70.59% sensitivity and 72% to 80% specificity; some twelve predicted patients were CT-confirmed with GO in a median of around 6.5 months.

For repertoire sequencing, the TCR beta CDR3 regions were amplified from RNA transcripts. A first-round RT-PCR used HTBI primers with the Qiagen OneStep RT-PCR kit, followed by a second-round multiplex PCR, size selection and purification. Libraries were sequenced paired-end with 100 bp reads on an Illumina HiSeq2000. The authors' pipeline ran thus. Reads were processed with SOAPnuke, discarding reads with adapters, uncalled bases, mean Phred below 15, or no exact constant-primer or identifier match. High-quality paired reads were merged with COPE v1.2.5. Clonotypes were defined as unique nucleotide sequences and were aligned to IMGT TRB V, D and J references using MiTCR v1.1. The analysis was limited to V-J combinations with a frequency above 0.0001, which together covered about 99% of the repertoires. For each V-J combination, a TCR clonal expansion and chaos score was defined as F50 clonal expansion divided by the chaos observed in the TCRdist matrix. Welch's t-statistics and random forest were used to reduce the features to about twelve V-J combinations, which were then used as input to a naive Bayes classifier. The similarity between thyroid and blood repertoires was quantified using the Morisita-Horn index. TCRdb applied fastp at Q25 and MiXCR to the public reads, then kept only in-frame beta chains. When rows share a CDR3 protein, they turn into one entry using the most common DNA and genes. The V and J calls were not made by the authors but by TCRdb's processing. In all, the sample holds about 550,000 distinct CDR3 sequences, and under 40% of those were seen once. The ten largest clones capture about 4.2% of the sample.

Sequencing input: peripheral blood or thyroid tissue (not recorded which). The receptor chain draws on TRBV10-3 and TRBJ1-5, with the D gene not clear enough to name. The origin of this receptor is an adult man with Graves' hyperthyroidism. Here is the DNA: TGTGCCATCGGTGAGGTGGCTGATCAGCCCCAGCATTTT. This gives the protein CAIGEVADQPQHF.